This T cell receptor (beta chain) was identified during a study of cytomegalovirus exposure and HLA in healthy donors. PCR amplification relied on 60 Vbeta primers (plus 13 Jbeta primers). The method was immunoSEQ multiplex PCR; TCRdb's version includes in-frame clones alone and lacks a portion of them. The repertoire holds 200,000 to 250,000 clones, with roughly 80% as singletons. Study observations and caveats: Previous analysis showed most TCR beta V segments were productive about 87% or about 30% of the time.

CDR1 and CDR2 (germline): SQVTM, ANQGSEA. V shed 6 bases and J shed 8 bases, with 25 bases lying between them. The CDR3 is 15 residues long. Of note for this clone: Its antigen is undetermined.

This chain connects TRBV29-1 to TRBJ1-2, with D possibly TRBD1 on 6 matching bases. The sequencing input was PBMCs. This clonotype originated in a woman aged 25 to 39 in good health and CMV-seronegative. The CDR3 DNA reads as TGCAGCGTCGAAACCAACCCCGGACAGTCGCGGGGCTACACCTTC. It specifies CSVETNPGQSRGYTF.